The next 20 T cell receptor beta chains were all read from a single sample in a study of T cells after yellow fever vaccination. A single record per CDR3 protein comes from TCRdb applying MiXCR to the 5' RACE reads. In the table there are approximately 150,000 distinct CDR3 sequences, roughly a tenth of which are singletons. The material sequenced was CD8+ T cells sorted from PBMCs, taken 45 days after the yellow fever booster vaccination. These receptors originate from a man aged 18-30 years who received the YFV17D yellow fever vaccine.

This rearrangement joins TRBV6-6 to TRBJ1-4; TRBD1 agrees at 8 bases. The trim removed 4 bases at V and 5 bases at J, leaving 9 bases unmatched. Per the germline V gene, CDR1 is MNHNY and CDR2 is SVGAGI (reference sequence). The CDR3 loop spans 16 amino acids. CDR3 bases: TGTGCCAGCAGTTCACGCCGGGACAGGCGAAATGAAAAACTGTTTTTT. It encodes CASSSRRDRRNEKLFF.

This clonotype occurred a few times. The gene calls are TRBV4-1 and TRBJ1-1, with TRBD1 as a possible D gene (6 bases). In germline, CDR1 is MGHRA, CDR2 YSYEKL. CDR3 length: 16 residues. V lost 4 bases and J lost 3, with 18 bases in between. The CDR3 spells CASSLLTGLGYTEAFF. CDR3 sequence (DNA): TGCGCCAGCAGCCTATTAACAGGGCTGGGGTACACTGAAGCTTTCTTT.

V is TRBV10-2 and J is TRBJ2-7; D is unresolved. CDR1 is WSHSY and CDR2 is SAAADI in the germline V gene. Trimming stripped 7 bases from V and 0 bases from J, with 10 bases between. There are 13 residues in the CDR3. The CDR3 sequence is CASTGWDSYEQYF. CDR3 nucleotide sequence: TGCGCCAGCACCGGGTGGGACTCCTACGAGCAGTACTTC.

This clonotype was observed a few times. J is TRBJ2-2 and V is TRBV6-5; TRBD2 aligns across 9 bases. The V gene end was trimmed by 6 bases and the J gene end by 7 bases; junction bases not matched to a gene: 18. Per the germline V gene, CDR1 is MNHEY and CDR2 is SVGAGI. The CDR3 runs 18 residues. CDR3 amino acids: CASSYRVAGEGLGGELFF. The CDR3, as DNA: TGTGCCAGCAGCTACAGGGTAGCGGGGGAAGGATTAGGCGGGGAGCTGTTTTTT.

This clonotype was observed many times. V and J are TRBV12-3 or TRBV12-4 and TRBJ2-7; D assignment may be TRBD1 or TRBD2 (6 bases each). The CDR3 extends over 12 amino acids. The ends were cut back, 8 bases at V and 2 bases at J, with 10 bases in the middle. CDR3 nucleotides: TGTGCCAGCTCGGAGGGGGCCTACGAGCAGTACTTC. Its protein is CASSEGAYEQYF.

This clonotype occurred a few times. The genes are TRBV6-6 and TRBJ2-5; the D is unclear. This CDR3 is 11 amino acids long. Germline V gene sequence: CDR1 MNHNY, CDR2 SVGAGI (reference sequence). The V end lost 8 bases, the J end lost 5 bases, and 9 bases lay between the germline ends. The CDR3 loop is CASSIKETQYF. In DNA, the CDR3 is TGTGCCAGCTCCATTAAGGAGACCCAGTACTTC.

This clonotype has just a few counts. This rearrangement joins TRBV4-3 to TRBJ2-1, with D maybe TRBD2 (6 bases). This CDR3 has 16 amino acids. V lost 0 bases and J 3 bases, leaving 12 bases between the germline ends. Germline V gene lookup returns CDR1 LGHNA and CDR2 YSLEER. The CDR3 DNA reads TGCGCCAGCAGCCAAGATGGGGTCGGGGGCTACAATGAGCAGTTCTTC. It codes for CASSQDGVGGYNEQFF.

The CDR3 DNA is TGTGCCAGCAGTTATTCGGGGGACTACGAGCAGTACGTC. Translation gives CASSYSGDYEQYV. V and J are TRBV6-2 or TRBV6-3 and TRBJ2-7, with a possible D match to TRBD2 (6 bases). Trimming cost V 3 bases and J 3 bases, with 9 bases left between them. The CDR3 contains 13 residues. CDR1 is MNHEY, CDR2 SVGEGT, per germline.

This clonotype was seen only a few times. This chain joins TRBV6-5 and TRBJ2-5; possible D gene TRBD1, 6 bases. The CDR3 contains 13 residues. Trimming removed 8 bases at V and 5 bases at J, with 15 bases between. In germline, CDR1 is MNHEY, CDR2 SVGAGI. The CDR3: CASQGRRRETQYF. As DNA, the CDR3 is TGTGCCAGCCAGGGGCGACGCAGGGAGACCCAGTACTTC.

In this sample, this clonotype turned up many times. The chain carries TRBV4-2 and TRBJ2-2; D possibly corresponds to TRBD2 (7 bases). Trimming removed 4 bases from V and 4 bases from J, with 16 bases in between. The CDR3 has 16 amino acids. Germline CDR1 LGHNA, CDR2 YNFKEQ. As DNA, the CDR3 is TGTGCCAGCAGCCCTAAGGGGGGGGCCCTCACCGGGGAGCTGTTTTTT. Translated: CASSPKGGALTGELFF.

The chain couples TRBV27 to TRBJ2-7, with D unclear. V lost 6 bases, J lost 2 bases, and 17 bases lay in between. The CDR3 length is 15 residues. CDR1 is MNHEY and CDR2 is SMNVEV in the germline V gene (reference sequence). CDR3 sequence reads: CASSLRSPGTYEQYF. The CDR3 DNA sequence: TGTGCCAGCAGCCTTCGGAGCCCAGGAACCTACGAGCAGTACTTC.

The chain has TRBV12-3 or TRBV12-4 and TRBJ1-1, with TRBD1 as a possible D gene (5 bases). The CDR3 is 12 amino acids. The germline V and J ends were trimmed by 7 bases and 8 bases, with 14 bases remaining between them. The CDR3 sequence is CASTLGGSEAFF. The CDR3, as DNA: TGTGCCAGCACACTGGGGGGGTCCGAAGCTTTCTTT.

This clonotype was recorded many times. The J gene is TRBJ2-7, the V gene TRBV10-2; D is undetermined. CDR1 and CDR2 (germline): WSHSY, SAAADI. The CDR3 contains 13 residues. Trimming took 8 bases from V and 2 from J, leaving 13 bases between them. The CDR3 DNA is TGCGCCAGCGGAGTGGCCCCTGCCTACGAGCAGTACTTC. Translation: CASGVAPAYEQYF.

The chain links TRBV9 to TRBJ1-1, with 10 bases lining up with TRBD1. Germline-derived CDR1 and CDR2 are SGDLS and YYNGEE. Trimming cost V 3 bases and J 7 bases; bases outside gene matches: 15. The CDR3 consists of 17 residues. CDR3 protein: CASSAGILRQGANEAFF. DNA of the CDR3: TGTGCCAGCAGCGCCGGAATTCTGCGACAGGGGGCAAATGAAGCTTTCTTT. The full variable domain, rest sourced from reference TRBV9 and TRBJ1-1, is DSGVTQTPKHLITATGQRVTLRCSPRSGDLSVYWYQQSLDQGLQFLIQYYNGEERAKGNILERFSAQQFPDLHSELNLSSLELGDSALYFCASSAGILRQGANEAFFGQGTRLTVV.

The rearrangement joins TRBV10-3 to TRBJ1-1; 9 bases match TRBD1. The germline V gene has CDR1 ENHRY and CDR2 SYGVKD. V dropped 2 bases and J dropped 4; count of bases not matched to a gene: 5. The CDR3 runs to 15 residues. CDR3 DNA sequence: TGTGCCATCAGTGAGCGCCAGGACAGGGGCACTGAAGCTTTCTTT. Translating it yields CAISERQDRGTEAFF.

Only a few counts were recorded for this clonotype. The chain uses TRBV15 and TRBJ2-5; TRBD2 is a possible D gene (6 bases). The length of the CDR3 is 16 residues. Per germline, CDR1 LNHNV and CDR2 YYDKDF (reference sequence). Trimming pared 2 bases from V and 2 bases from J, leaving 15 bases between. CDR3 nucleotide sequence: TGTGCCACCAGCAGACGTAGGGACTGGGGACAAGAGACCCAGTACTTC. This translates into CATSRRRDWGQETQYF.

The J gene is TRBJ1-2, the V gene TRBV27; D unclear. The germline gives CDR1 MNHEY, CDR2 SMNVEV (reference sequence). V lost 0 bases and J lost 3, with 11 bases in between. The CDR3 spans 15 residues. CDR3 region: CASSLSGWRDYGYTF. CDR3 nucleotides: TGTGCCAGCAGTTTATCGGGATGGCGGGACTATGGCTACACCTTC.

The rearrangement links TRBV15 to TRBJ1-1; D is ambiguous. Trimming pared 4 bases from V and 4 bases from J, leaving 13 bases between. The CDR3 covers 14 residues. The V gene's germline CDR1 is LNHNV and CDR2 YYDKDF (reference sequence). The CDR3 here is CATSMGGLGTEAFF. CDR3 sequence (DNA): TGTGCCACCAGCATGGGAGGATTGGGCACTGAAGCTTTCTTT.

This clonotype has more than one count but fewer than ten. The rearrangement joins TRBV13 to TRBJ1-1; D may be TRBD1 (6 bases). CDR1 and CDR2 (germline): PRHDT, FYEKMQ (reference sequence). CDR3 length equals 15 residues. Deletions cut 5 bases from V and 7 bases from J, with 20 bases between. CDR3 loop: CASSGQGTEGFEAFF. In nucleotides, the CDR3 is TGTGCCAGCAGCGGCCAGGGGACGGAGGGATTTGAAGCTTTCTTT.

The V gene is TRBV12-3 or TRBV12-4, the J gene TRBJ2-2; D gene ambiguous. This CDR3 is 14 amino acids long. V lost 5 bases, J lost 0 bases, and 7 bases lay in between. The CDR3 nucleotides are TGTGCCAGCAGTCCCGTTGCGAACACCGGGGAGCTGTTTTTT. It is translated as CASSPVANTGELFF.